This T cell receptor beta chain was captured in a study of vaccination and CD4 T cells after COVID-19. Study information: The authors used overlapping spike peptides from SARS-CoV-2, HCoV-NL63, HCoV-OC43 and HCoV-229E to stimulate cells. Researchers treated control cultures with a CEFX pool, an HIV-1 Nef pool, or no peptide.

With regard to this clonotype: What it recognizes is unknown.

The study sequenced cultured CD4+ T cell DNA using the Oncomine TCR Beta short-read assay. TCRdb itself ran the PCR reads through MiXCR, one entry per CDR3 protein. Of nearly 10,000 distinct CDR3 sequences listed, more than 35% were seen once; the top ten hold roughly 12%. The CDR3 extends over 15 amino acids. Trimming took off 1 base at V and 0 bases at J, with 10 bases between the two ends. Looked up from germline, CDR1 is DFQATT and CDR2 is SNEGSKA (reference sequence). The treatment was: 10-day PBMC culture with coronavirus spike peptide pools or control peptides (ViraFEST assay). Collection of the unexposed donor's CD4+ T cells took place before the COVID-19 pandemic (2011-2018).

The J gene is TRBJ2-1, the V gene TRBV20-1; D is perhaps TRBD2 (6 bases). Sequencing was performed on CD4+ T cells from blood, cultured in vitro. The sequence came from a human donor in good health. CDR3 nucleotides: TGCAGTGCTAGAGGAGTAGCGGCCTCCTACAATGAGCAGTTCTTC. It codes for CSARGVAASYNEQFF.